One TCR beta chain is described in this entry. These data come from a study of blood T cell repertoires in COVID-19. Clones were sequenced by immunoSEQ multiplex PCR, and TCRdb holds only the in-frame ones, with some missing. This sample carries around 230,000 clones, roughly 80% of them seen once, and the ten largest clones take more than 9.5%. Germline V CDR1 and CDR2: MGHRA, YSYEKL. With V trimmed by 4 bases and J by 3 bases, 13 bases remained unmatched. The CDR3 consists of 17 residues. Sequencing was carried out using peripheral blood. This sequence joins TRBV4-1 and TRBJ1-2, with 8 bases identical to TRBD1. This TCR was sampled from a woman of 80 years or more with acute or convalescent COVID-19. CDR3 in DNA: TGCGCCAGCAGCCCCACACCGCCCCCGGACAGGGACTATGGCTACACCTTC. This encodes CASSPTPPPDRDYGYTF.